The sample holds one count of the clone carrying this T cell receptor beta chain. Authors' methods: Amplifying reference gene primers gave estimates of nucleated cell counts. The repertoire was sequenced with immunoSEQ multiplex PCR; TCRdb's copy has only in-frame clones and lacks some. V, J and clone size are taken as reported in that table, and D and trimming were inferred from the DNA itself. This sample has about 410,000 clones; about 88% occur once, and the top ten carry roughly 1.5%. The sample belongs to a study of blood T cell repertoires in COVID-19. Across the whole study: The United States, Italy and Spain supplied acute and convalescent COVID-19 samples. Sources were T cells, B-cell-depleted T cells, or PBMCs; the material itself was cDNA or gDNA.

It was during active infection that Seattle patients were enrolled and then longitudinally followed. The specimen was peripheral blood. This sequence originates from a woman aged 40 to 49 with COVID-19, enrolled during active disease.

Here the CDR3 reads CATTTGTATYEQYF. CDR3 DNA sequence: TGTGCCACGACAACCGGGACAGCAACCTACGAGCAGTACTTC. The gene calls are TRBV28 and TRBJ2-7; 7 nucleotides align to TRBD1. CDR1 and CDR2 from the germline V gene are MDHEN and SYDVKM. The CDR3 is made up of 14 amino acids. V was clipped by 10 bases and J by 2 bases; unmatched bases: 11.